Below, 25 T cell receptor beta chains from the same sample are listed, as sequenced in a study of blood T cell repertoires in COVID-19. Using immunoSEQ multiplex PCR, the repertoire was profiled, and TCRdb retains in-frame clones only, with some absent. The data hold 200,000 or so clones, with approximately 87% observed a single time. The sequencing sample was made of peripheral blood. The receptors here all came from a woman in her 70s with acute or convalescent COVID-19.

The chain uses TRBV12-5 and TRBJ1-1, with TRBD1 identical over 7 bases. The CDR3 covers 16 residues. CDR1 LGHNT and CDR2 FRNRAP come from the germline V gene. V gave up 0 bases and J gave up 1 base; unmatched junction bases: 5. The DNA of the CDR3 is TGTGCTAGTGGTTTGGTAGTTGGGACAGCGAACACTGAAGCTTTCTTT. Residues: CASGLVVGTANTEAFF.

The CDR3 sequence: CASSVGRESGGGELFF. Written as DNA, the CDR3 is TGTGCCAGCAGTGTGGGGAGGGAGAGCGGGGGCGGGGAGCTGTTTTTT. The rearrangement links TRBV2 to TRBJ2-2; 8 nucleotides agree with TRBD2. CDR3 length: 16 residues. Germline V gene lookup returns CDR1 SNHLY and CDR2 FYNNEI. With V trimmed by 4 bases and J by 7 bases, 11 bases remained unmatched.

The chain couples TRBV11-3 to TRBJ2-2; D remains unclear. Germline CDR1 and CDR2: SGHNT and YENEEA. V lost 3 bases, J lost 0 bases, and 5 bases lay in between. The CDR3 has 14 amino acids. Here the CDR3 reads CASSLRANTGELFF. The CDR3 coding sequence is TGTGCCAGCAGCTTGCGAGCGAACACCGGGGAGCTGTTTTTT.

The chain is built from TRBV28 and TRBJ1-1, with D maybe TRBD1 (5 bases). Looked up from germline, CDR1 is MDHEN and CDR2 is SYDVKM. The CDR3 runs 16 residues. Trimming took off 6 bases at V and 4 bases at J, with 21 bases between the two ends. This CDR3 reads CASSPQKTVRGTEAFF. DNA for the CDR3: TGTGCCAGCAGCCCCCAGAAGACAGTTCGCGGCACTGAAGCTTTCTTT.

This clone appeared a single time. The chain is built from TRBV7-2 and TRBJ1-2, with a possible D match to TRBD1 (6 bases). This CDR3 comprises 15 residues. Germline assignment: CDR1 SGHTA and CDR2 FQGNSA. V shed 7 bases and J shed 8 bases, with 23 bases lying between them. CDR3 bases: TGTGCCAGCACACCGACAGGTATCGCTTCGGGCGGCTACACCTTC. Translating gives CASTPTGIASGGYTF.

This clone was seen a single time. The CDR3 bases are TGCGCCAGCAGCCAACTAAGAAGTGAGACCCAGTACTTC. It encodes CASSQLRSETQYF. This sequence joins TRBV4-1 and TRBJ2-5; D call uncertain. Germline V gene lookup returns CDR1 MGHRA and CDR2 YSYEKL. There are 13 residues in the CDR3. Trimming stripped 2 bases from V and 5 bases from J, with 9 bases between.

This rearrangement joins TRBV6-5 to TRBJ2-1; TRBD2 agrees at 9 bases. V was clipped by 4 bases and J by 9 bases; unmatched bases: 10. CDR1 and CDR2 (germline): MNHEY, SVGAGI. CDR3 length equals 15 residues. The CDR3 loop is CASSSRGLAGSEQFF. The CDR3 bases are TGTGCCAGCAGTTCCCGGGGACTAGCTGGTAGTGAGCAGTTCTTC.

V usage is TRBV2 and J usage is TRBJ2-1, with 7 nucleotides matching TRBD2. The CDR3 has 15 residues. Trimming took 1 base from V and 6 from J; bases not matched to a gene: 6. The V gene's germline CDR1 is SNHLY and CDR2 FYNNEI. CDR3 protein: CASSEGRGTTNEQFF. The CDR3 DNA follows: TGTGCCAGCAGTGAAGGTCGCGGGACTACCAATGAGCAGTTCTTC.

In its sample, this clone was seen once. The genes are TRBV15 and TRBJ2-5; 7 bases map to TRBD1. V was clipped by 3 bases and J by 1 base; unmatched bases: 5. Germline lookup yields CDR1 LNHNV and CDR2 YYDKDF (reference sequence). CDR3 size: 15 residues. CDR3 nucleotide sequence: TGTGCCACCAGCAGGACGGGACAGATCCAAGAGACCCAGTACTTC. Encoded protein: CATSRTGQIQETQYF.

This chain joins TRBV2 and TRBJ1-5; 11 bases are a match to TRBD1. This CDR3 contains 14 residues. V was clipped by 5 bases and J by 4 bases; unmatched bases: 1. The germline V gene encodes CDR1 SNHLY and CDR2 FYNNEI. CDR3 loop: CASSRDRGNQPQHF. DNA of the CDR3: TGTGCCAGCAGTCGGGACAGGGGGAATCAGCCCCAGCATTTT. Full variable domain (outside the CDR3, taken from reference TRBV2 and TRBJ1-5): EPEVTQTPSHQVTQMGQEVILRCVPISNHLYFYWYRQILGQKVEFLVSFYNNEISEKSEIFDDQFSVERPDGSNFTLKIRSTKLEDSAMYFCASSRDRGNQPQHFGDGTRLSIL.

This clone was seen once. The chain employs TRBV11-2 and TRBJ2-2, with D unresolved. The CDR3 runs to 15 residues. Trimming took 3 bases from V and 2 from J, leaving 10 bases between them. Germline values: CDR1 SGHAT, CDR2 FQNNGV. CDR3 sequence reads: CASSLTAGNTGELFF. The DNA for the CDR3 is TGTGCCAGCAGCTTGACGGCAGGCAACACCGGGGAGCTGTTTTTT.

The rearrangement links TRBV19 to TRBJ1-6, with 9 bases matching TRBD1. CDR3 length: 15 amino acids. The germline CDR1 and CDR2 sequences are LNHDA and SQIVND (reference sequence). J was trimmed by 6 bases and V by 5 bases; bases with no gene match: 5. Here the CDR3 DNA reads TGTGCCAGTAGTGGGCAACAGGGGGCTAATTCACCCCTCCACTTT. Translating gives CASSGQQGANSPLHF.

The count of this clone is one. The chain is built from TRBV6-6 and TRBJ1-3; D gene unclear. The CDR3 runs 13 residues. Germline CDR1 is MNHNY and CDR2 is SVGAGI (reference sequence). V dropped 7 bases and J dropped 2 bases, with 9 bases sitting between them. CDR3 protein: CASTVLPGNTIYF. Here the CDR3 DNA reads TGTGCCAGCACCGTTCTCCCTGGAAACACCATATATTTT.

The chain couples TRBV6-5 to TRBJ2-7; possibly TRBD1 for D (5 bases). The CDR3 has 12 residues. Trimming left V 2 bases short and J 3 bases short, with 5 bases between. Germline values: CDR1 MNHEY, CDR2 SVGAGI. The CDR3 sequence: CASSYDSYEQYF. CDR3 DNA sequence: TGTGCCAGCAGTTACGACAGCTACGAGCAGTACTTC.

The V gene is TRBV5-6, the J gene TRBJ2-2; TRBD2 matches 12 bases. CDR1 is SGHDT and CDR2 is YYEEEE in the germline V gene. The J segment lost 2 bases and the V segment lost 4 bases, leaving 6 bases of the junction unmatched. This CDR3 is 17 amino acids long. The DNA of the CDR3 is TGTGCCAGCAGCCTCAGGACTAGCGGGGTTAACACCGGGGAGCTGTTTTTT. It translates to CASSLRTSGVNTGELFF.

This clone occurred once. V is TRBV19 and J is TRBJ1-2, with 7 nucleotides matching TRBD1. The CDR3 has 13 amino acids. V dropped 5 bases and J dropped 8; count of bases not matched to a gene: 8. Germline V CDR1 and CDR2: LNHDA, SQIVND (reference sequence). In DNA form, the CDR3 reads TGTGCCAGTAGTCCGACAGGGTGGAGAGGCTACACCTTC. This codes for CASSPTGWRGYTF.

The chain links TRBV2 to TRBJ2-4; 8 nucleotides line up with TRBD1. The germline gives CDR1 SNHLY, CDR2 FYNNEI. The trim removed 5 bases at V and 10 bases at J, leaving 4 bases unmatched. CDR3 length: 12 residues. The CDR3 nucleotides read TGTGCCAGCAGTTGGGACAGGTTAATTCAGTACTTC. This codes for CASSWDRLIQYF.

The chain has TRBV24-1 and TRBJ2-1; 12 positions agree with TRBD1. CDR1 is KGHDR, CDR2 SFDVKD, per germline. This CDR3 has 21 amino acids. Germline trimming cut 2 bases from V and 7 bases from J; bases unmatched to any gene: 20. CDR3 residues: CATSDSKVGTGGSFTGNEQFF. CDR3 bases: TGTGCCACCAGTGATTCGAAGGTCGGGACAGGGGGCTCTTTTACGGGAAATGAGCAGTTCTTC.

The CDR3 nucleotides are TGCGCCAGCAGCTCCCTAAGCGGGAGGAGTCACAATGAGCAGTTCTTC. Amino acids: CASSSLSGRSHNEQFF. The J gene is TRBJ2-1, the V gene TRBV5-1, with 9 bases that match TRBD2. CDR1 SGHRS and CDR2 YFSETQ come from the germline V gene. V shed 3 bases, J shed 5 bases, and the junction held 9 bases outside the gene matches. CDR3 length: 16 amino acids. Full variable domain (missing parts from reference TRBV5-1 and TRBJ2-1): KAGVTQTPRYLIKTRGQQVTLSCSPISGHRSVSWYQQTPGQGLQFLFEYFSETQRNKGNFPGRFSGRQFSNSRSEMNVSTLELGDSALYLCASSSLSGRSHNEQFFGPGTRLTVL.

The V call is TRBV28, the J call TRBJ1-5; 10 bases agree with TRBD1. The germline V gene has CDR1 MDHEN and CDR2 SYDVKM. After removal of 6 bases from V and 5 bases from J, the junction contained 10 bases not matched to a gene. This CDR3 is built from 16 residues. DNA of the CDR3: TGTGCCAGCAGCTCTCCTGACAGGGGGCTAGATCAGCCCCAGCATTTT. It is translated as CASSSPDRGLDQPQHF.

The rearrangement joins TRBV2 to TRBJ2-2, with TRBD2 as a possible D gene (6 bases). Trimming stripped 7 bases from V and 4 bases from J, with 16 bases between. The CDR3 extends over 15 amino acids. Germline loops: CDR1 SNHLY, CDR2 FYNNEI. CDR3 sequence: CASKGVTGVTGELFF. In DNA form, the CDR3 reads TGTGCCAGCAAAGGGGTGACGGGGGTCACCGGGGAGCTGTTTTTT.

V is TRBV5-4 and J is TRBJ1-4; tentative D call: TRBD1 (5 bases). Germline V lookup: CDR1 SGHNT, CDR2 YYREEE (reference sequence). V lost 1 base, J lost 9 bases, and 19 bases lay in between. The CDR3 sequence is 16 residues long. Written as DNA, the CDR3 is TGTGCCAGCAGCTTGACTGGAGGGACGAACGCCAAAAAACTGTTTTTT. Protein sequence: CASSLTGGTNAKKLFF.

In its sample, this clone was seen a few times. The CDR3 loop is CSVYLRAPWGEAFF. CDR3 bases: TGCAGCGTGTACCTGAGGGCGCCTTGGGGAGAAGCTTTCTTT. The V and J genes are TRBV29-1 and TRBJ1-1; no reliable D call. The CDR3 loop spans 14 amino acids. CDR1 and CDR2 from the germline V gene are SQVTM and ANQGSEA. V was cut by 6 bases and J by 8 bases, with 22 bases left in between.

This chain's CDR3 is CASSYPTGGYTF. CDR3 bases: TGTGCCAGCAGTTACCCGACAGGCGGCTACACCTTC. This chain connects TRBV6-2 or TRBV6-3 to TRBJ1-2; D perhaps matches TRBD1 (6 bases). Germline CDR1 is MNHEY and CDR2 is SVGEGT. The CDR3 spans 12 residues. V lost 2 bases and J 8 bases, leaving 9 bases between the germline ends.

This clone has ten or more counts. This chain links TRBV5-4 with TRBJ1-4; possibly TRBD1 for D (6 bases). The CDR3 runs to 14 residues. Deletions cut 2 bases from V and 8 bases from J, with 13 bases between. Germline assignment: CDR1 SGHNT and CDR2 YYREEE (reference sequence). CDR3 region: CASSFQGLREKLFF. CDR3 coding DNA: TGTGCCAGCAGCTTCCAGGGGCTTCGGGAAAAACTGTTTTTT.